The sequence of this T cell receptor (beta chain) was determined in a study of blood T cell repertoires in COVID-19. Clones were sequenced by immunoSEQ multiplex PCR, and TCRdb holds only the in-frame ones, with some missing. Here the sample spans 200,000 to 250,000 clones, roughly 80% being singletons. The CDR3 extends over 16 amino acids. The ends were cut back, 1 base at V and 0 bases at J, with 10 bases in the middle. Germline loops: CDR1 KGHSH, CDR2 LQKENI. The J gene is TRBJ2-1, the V gene TRBV18; tentative D call: TRBD2 (6 bases). This TCR was recovered from a woman in her 70s with acute or convalescent COVID-19. Sequenced input: peripheral blood. CDR3 nucleotides: TGTGCCAGCTCACCACAAGCGGGTAGCTCCTACAATGAGCAGTTCTTC. Encoded protein: CASSPQAGSSYNEQFF.